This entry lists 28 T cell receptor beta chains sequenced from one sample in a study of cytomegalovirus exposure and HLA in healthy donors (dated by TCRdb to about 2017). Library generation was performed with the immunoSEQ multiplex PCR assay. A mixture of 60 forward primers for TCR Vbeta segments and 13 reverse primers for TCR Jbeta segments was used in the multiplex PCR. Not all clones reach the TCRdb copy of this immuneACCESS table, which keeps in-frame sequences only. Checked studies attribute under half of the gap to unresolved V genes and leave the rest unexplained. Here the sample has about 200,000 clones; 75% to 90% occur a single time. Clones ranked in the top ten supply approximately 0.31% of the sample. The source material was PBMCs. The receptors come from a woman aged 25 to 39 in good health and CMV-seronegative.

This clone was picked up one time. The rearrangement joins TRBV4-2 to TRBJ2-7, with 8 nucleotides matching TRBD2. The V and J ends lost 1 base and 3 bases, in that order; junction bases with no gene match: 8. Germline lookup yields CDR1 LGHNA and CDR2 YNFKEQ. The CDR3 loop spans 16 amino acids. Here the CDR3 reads CASSQALAAEDYEQYF. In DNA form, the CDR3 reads TGTGCCAGCAGCCAAGCACTAGCGGCGGAGGACTACGAGCAGTACTTC.

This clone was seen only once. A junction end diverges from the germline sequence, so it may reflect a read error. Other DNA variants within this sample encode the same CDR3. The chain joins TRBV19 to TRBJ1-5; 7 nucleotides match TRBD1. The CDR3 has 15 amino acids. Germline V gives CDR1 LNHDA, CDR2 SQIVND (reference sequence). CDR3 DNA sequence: TGTGCTAGTAGTGGCATGACAGGGAGGCGGCAGCCCCAGCATTTT. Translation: CASSGMTGRRQPQHF.

The CDR3 bases are TGTGCCAGCAGCTCCCTAGGGGGTTCCTACAATGAGCAGTTCTTC. Translating gives CASSSLGGSYNEQFF. The chain joins TRBV6-5 to TRBJ2-1; possible D gene TRBD1, 6 bases. Germline CDR1 reads MNHEY; CDR2 reads SVGAGI. The CDR3 spans 15 residues. Between the trimmed V and J ends, which lost 6 bases and 1 base, there was a span of 13 bases.

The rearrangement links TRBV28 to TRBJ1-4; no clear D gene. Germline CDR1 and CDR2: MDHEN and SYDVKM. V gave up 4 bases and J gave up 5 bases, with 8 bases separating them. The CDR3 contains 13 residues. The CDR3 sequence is CASSWQWNEKLFF. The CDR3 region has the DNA TGTGCCAGCAGTTGGCAGTGGAATGAAAAACTGTTTTTT.

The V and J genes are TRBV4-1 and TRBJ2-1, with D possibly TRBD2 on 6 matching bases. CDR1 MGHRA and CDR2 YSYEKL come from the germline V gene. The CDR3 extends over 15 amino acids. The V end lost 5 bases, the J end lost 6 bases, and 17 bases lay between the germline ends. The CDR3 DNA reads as TGCGCCAGCAGCAGCCGACTAGTTATGGTCAATGAGCAGTTCTTC. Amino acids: CASSSRLVMVNEQFF.

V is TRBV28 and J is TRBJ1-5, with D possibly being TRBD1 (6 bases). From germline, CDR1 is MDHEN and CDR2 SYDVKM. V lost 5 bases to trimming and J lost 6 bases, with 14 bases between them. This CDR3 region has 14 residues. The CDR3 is CASSKITGLQPQHF. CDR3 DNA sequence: TGTGCCAGCAGTAAAATAACAGGGCTTCAGCCCCAGCATTTT.

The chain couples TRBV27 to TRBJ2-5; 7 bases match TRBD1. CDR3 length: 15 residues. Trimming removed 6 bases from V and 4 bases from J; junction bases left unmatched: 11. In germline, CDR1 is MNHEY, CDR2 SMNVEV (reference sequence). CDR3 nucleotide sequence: TGTGCCAGCAGGCACACGCGAAGGGGGCTAGAGACCCAGTACTTC. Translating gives CASRHTRRGLETQYF.

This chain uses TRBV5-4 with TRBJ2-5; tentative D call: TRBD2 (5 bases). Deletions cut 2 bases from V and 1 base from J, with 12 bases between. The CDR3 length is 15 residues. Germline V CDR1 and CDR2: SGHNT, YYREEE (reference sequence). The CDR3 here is CASSFPSGGQETQYF. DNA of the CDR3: TGTGCCAGCAGCTTTCCGAGCGGAGGCCAAGAGACCCAGTACTTC.

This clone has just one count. CDR3 bases: TGCAGTGCGACGACAGGGCCCGAGCAGTACTTC. Its translation is CSATTGPEQYF. V gene TRBV20-1 combines with J gene TRBJ2-7; 7 nucleotides agree with TRBD1. Germline V lookup: CDR1 DFQATT, CDR2 SNEGSKA (reference sequence). V dropped 6 bases and J dropped 6; count of bases not matched to a gene: 5. The CDR3 covers 11 residues.

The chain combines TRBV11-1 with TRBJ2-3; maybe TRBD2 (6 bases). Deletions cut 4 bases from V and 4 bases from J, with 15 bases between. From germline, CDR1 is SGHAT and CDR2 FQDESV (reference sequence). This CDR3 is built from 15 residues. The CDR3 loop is CASSSIGGGADTQYF. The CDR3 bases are TGTGCCAGCAGCTCTATTGGGGGAGGAGCAGATACGCAGTATTTT.

This chain's CDR3 is CASINTGAVTGELFF. CDR3 coding DNA: TGTGCCAGCATCAATACAGGGGCGGTCACCGGGGAGCTGTTTTTT. The rearrangement uses TRBV7-9 and TRBJ2-2; 7 nucleotides line up with TRBD1. V was clipped by 7 bases and J by 4 bases; unmatched bases: 9. The germline V gene has CDR1 SEHNR and CDR2 FQNEAQ (reference sequence). The CDR3 runs 15 residues.

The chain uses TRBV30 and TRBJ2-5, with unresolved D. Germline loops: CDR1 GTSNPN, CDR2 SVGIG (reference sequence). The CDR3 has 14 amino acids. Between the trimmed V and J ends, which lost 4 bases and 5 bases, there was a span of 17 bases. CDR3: CAWNSGRLRETQYF. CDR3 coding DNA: TGTGCCTGGAATTCCGGTAGACTCCGGGAGACCCAGTACTTC.

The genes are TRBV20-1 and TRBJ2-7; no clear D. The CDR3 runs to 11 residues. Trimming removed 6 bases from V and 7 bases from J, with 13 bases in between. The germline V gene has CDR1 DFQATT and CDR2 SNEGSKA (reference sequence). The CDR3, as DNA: TGCAGTGCGCCCAAGGTGGAGGAGCAGTACTTC. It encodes CSAPKVEEQYF.

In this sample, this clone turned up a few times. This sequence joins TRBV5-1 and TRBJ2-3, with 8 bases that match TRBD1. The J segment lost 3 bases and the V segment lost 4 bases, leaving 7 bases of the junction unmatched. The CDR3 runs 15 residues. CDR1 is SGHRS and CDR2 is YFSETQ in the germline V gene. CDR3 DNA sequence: TGCGCCAGCAGCGGACGGACAGGGCAGACAGATACGCAGTATTTT. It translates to CASSGRTGQTDTQYF.

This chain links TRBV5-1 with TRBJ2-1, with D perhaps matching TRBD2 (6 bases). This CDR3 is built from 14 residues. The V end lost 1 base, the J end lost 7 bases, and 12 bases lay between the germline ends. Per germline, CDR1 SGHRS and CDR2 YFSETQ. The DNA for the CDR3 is TGCGCCAGCAGCTTGCCAGGGAGGAGTAATGAGCAGTTCTTC. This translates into CASSLPGRSNEQFF.

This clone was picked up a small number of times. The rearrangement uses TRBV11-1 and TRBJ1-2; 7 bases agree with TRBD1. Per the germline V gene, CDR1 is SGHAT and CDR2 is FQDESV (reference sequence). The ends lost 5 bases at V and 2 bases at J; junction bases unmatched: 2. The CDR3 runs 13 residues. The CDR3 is CASSRGGNYGYTF. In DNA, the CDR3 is TGTGCCAGCAGCAGAGGGGGCAACTATGGCTACACCTTC.

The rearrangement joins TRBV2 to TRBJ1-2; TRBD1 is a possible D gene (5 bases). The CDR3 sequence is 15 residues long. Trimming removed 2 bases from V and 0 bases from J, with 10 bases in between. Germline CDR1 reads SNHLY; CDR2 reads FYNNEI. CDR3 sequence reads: CASSEIRVANYGYTF. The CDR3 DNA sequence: TGTGCCAGCAGTGAAATCAGGGTCGCTAACTATGGCTACACCTTC.

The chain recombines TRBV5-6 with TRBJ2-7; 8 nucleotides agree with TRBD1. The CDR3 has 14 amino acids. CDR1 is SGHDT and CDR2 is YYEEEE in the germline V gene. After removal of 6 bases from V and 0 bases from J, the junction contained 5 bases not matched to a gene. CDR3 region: CASTGQGFSYEQYF. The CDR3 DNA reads TGTGCCAGCACTGGACAGGGCTTCTCCTACGAGCAGTACTTC. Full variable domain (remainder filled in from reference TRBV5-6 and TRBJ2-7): DAGVTQSPTHLIKTRGQQVTLRCSPKSGHDTVSWYQQALGQGPQFIFQYYEEEERQRGNFPDRFSGHQFPNYSSELNVNALLLGDSALYLCASTGQGFSYEQYFGPGTRLTVT.

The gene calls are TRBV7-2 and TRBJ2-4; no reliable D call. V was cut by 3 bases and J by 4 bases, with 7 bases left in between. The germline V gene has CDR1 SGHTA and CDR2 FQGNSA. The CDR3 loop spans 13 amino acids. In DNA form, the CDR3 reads TGTGCCAGCAGCTTCCACGGGAAAAACATTCAGTACTTC. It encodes CASSFHGKNIQYF. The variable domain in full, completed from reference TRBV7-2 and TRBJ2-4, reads GAGVSQSPSNKVTEKGKDVELRCDPISGHTALYWYRQSLGQGLEFLIYFQGNSAPDKSGLPSDRFSAERTGGSVSTLTIQRTQQEDSAVYLCASSFHGKNIQYFGAGTRLSVL.

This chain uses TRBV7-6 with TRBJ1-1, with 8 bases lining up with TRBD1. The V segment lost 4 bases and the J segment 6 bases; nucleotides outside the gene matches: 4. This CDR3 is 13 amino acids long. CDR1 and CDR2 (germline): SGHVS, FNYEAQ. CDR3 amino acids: CASSSQGAAEAFF. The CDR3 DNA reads TGTGCCAGCAGCTCCCAGGGGGCTGCTGAAGCTTTCTTT.

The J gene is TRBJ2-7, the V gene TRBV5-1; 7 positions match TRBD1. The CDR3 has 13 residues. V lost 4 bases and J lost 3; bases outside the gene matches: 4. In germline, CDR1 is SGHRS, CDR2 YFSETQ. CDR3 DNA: TGCGCCAGCAGCCCTGACAGGGTCTACGAGCAGTACTTC. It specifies CASSPDRVYEQYF. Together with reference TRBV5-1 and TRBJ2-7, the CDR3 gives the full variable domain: KAGVTQTPRYLIKTRGQQVTLSCSPISGHRSVSWYQQTPGQGLQFLFEYFSETQRNKGNFPGRFSGRQFSNSRSEMNVSTLELGDSALYLCASSPDRVYEQYFGPGTRLTVT.

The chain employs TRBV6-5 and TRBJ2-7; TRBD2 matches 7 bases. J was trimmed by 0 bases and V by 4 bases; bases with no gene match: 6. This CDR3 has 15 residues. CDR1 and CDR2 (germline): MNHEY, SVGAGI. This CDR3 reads CASSSPGTNSYEQYF. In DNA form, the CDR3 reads TGTGCCAGCAGTTCCCCGGGGACTAACTCCTACGAGCAGTACTTC.

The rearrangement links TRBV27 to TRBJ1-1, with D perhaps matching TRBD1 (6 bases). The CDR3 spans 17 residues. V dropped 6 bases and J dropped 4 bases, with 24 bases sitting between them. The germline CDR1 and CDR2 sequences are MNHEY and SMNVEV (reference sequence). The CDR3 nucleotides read TGTGCCAGCAGAGCAGGGCCGGGGGGCCTCAGGGCCACTGAAGCTTTCTTT. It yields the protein CASRAGPGGLRATEAFF.

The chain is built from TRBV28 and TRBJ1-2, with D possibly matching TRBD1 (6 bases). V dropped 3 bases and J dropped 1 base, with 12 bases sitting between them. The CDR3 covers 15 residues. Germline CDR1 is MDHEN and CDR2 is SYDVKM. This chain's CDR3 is CASSFGGGINYGYTF. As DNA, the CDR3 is TGTGCCAGCAGTTTTGGGGGGGGCATTAACTATGGCTACACCTTC.

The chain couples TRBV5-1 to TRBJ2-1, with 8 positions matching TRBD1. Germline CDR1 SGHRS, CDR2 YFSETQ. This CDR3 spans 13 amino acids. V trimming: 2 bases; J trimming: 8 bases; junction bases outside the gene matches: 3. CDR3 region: CASSFQGAHEQFF. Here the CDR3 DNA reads TGCGCCAGCAGCTTCCAGGGGGCCCATGAGCAGTTCTTC.

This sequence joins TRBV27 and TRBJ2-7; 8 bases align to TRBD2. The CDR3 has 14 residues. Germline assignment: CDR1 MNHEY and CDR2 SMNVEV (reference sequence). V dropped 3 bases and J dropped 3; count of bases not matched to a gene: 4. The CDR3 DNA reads TGTGCCAGCAGTTTGTCGGGACTAGGCTACGAGCAGTACTTC. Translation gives CASSLSGLGYEQYF.

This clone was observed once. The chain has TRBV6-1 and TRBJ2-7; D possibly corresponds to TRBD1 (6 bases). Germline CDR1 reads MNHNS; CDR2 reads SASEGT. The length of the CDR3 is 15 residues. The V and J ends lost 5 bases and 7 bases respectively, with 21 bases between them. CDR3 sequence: CASSIRTAAVGEQYF. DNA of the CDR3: TGTGCCAGCAGTATCCGGACAGCCGCCGTGGGGGAGCAGTACTTC.

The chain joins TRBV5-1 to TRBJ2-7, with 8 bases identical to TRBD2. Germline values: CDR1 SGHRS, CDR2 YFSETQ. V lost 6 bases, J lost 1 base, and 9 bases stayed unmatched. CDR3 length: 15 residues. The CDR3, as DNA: TGCGCCAGCACCCCCGGGAGGGTCGGGTCCTACGAGCAGTACTTC. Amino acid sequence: CASTPGRVGSYEQYF.